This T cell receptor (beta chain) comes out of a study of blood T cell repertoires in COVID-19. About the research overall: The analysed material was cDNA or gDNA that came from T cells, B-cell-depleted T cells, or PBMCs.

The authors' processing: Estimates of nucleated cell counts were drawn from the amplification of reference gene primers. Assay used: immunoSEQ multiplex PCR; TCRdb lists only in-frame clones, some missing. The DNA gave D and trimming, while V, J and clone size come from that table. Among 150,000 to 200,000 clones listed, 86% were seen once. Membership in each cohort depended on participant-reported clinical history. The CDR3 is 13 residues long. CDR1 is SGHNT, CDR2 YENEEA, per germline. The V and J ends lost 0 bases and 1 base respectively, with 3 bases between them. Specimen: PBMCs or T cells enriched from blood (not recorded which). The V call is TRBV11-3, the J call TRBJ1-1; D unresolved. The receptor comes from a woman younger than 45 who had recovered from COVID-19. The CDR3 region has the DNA TGTGCCAGCAGCTTAGATCGGAACACTGAAGCTTTCTTT. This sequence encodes CASSLDRNTEAFF.